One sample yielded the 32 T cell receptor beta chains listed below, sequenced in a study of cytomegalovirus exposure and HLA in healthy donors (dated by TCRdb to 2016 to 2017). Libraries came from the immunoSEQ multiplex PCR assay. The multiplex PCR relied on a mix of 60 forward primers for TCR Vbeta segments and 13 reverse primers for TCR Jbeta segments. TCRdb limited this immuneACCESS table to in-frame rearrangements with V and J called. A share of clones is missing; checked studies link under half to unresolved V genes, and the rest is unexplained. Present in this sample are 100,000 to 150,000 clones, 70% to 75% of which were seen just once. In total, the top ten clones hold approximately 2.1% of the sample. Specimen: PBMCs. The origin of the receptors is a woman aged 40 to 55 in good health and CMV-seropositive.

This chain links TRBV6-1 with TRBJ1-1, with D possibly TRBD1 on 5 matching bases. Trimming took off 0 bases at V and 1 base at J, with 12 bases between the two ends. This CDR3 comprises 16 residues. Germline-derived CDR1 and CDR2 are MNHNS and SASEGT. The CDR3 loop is CASSEANRFANTEAFF. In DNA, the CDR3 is TGTGCCAGCAGTGAAGCGAACAGGTTTGCGAACACTGAAGCTTTCTTT.

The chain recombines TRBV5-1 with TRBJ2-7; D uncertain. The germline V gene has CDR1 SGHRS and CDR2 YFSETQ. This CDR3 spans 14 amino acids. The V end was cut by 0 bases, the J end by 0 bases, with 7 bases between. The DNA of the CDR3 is TGCGCCAGCAGCTTGGTAGTTAGCTCCTACGAGCAGTACTTC. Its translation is CASSLVVSSYEQYF. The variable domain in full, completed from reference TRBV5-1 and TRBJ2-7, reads KAGVTQTPRYLIKTRGQQVTLSCSPISGHRSVSWYQQTPGQGLQFLFEYFSETQRNKGNFPGRFSGRQFSNSRSEMNVSTLELGDSALYLCASSLVVSSYEQYFGPGTRLTVT.

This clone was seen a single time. The DNA of the CDR3 is TGTGCCAGCAGCCCAAAAATCTCCGGGGTCTCTGAAGCTTTCTTT. Translated, it gives CASSPKISGVSEAFF. The chain couples TRBV5-4 to TRBJ1-1; unclear D gene. V shed 4 bases and J shed 6 bases, with 19 bases lying between them. This CDR3 contains 15 residues. Per the germline V gene, CDR1 is SGHNT and CDR2 is YYREEE (reference sequence).

CDR3 protein: CASSLGTGLNTGELFF. CDR3 bases: TGTGCCAGCAGCTTAGGAACAGGGCTGAACACCGGGGAGCTGTTTTTT. The V and J genes are TRBV7-9 and TRBJ2-2, with a weak D call TRBD1 (6 bases). The germline V gene encodes CDR1 SEHNR and CDR2 FQNEAQ (reference sequence). V was clipped by 1 base and J by 1 base, with 10 bases between them. The CDR3 runs 16 residues.

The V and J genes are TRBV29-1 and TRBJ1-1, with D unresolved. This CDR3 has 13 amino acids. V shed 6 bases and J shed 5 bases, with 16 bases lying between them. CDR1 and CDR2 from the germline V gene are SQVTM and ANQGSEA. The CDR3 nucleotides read TGCAGCGTCCAAAAGTATTACGGGACTGAAGCTTTCTTT. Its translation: CSVQKYYGTEAFF.

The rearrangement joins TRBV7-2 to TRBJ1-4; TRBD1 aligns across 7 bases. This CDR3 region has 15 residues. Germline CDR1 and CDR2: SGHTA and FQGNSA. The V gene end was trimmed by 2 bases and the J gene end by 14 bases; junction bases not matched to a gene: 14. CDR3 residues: CASSLSQQGRRGLFF. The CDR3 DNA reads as TGTGCCAGCAGCTTAAGTCAACAGGGGCGGCGAGGTCTGTTTTTT.

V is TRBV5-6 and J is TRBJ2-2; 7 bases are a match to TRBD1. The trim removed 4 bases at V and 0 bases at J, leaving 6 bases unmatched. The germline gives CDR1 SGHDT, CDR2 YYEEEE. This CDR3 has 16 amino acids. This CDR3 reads CASSSLGTANTGELFF. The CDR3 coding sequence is TGTGCCAGCAGCAGCCTTGGGACAGCGAACACCGGGGAGCTGTTTTTT.

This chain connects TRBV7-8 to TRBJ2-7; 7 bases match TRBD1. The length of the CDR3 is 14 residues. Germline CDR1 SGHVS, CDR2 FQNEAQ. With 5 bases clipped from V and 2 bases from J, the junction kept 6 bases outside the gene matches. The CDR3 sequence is CASSKTGTAYEQYF. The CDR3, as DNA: TGTGCCAGCAGCAAGACCGGGACAGCCTACGAGCAGTACTTC.

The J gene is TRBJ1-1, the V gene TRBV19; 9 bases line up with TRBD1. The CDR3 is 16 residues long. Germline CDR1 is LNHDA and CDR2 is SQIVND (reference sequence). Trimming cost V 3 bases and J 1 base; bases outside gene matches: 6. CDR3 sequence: CASSIGTGKTNTEAFF. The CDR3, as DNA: TGTGCCAGTAGTATTGGGACAGGGAAGACGAACACTGAAGCTTTCTTT.

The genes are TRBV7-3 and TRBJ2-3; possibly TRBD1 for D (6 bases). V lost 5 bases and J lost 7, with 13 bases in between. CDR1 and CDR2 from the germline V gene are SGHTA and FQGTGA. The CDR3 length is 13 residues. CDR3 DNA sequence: TGTGCCAGCAGCCAAATACAGGGTCATACGCAGTATTTT. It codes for CASSQIQGHTQYF.

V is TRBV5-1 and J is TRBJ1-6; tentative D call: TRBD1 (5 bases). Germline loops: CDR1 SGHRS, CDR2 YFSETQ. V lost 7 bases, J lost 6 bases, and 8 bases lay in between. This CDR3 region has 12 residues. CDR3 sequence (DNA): TGCGCCAGCCGCGACAGTAATTCACCCCTCCACTTT. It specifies CASRDSNSPLHF.

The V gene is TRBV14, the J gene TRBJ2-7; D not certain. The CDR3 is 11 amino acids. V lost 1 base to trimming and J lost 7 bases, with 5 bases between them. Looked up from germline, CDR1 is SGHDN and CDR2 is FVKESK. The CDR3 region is CASSQVLEQYF. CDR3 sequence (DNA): TGTGCCAGCAGCCAAGTACTAGAGCAGTACTTC.

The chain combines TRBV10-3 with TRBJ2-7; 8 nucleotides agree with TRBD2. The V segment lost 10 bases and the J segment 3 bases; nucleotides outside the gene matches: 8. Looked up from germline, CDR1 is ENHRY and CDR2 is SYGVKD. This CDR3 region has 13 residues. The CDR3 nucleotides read TGTGCCAGTGGGCGGGGGGAGGGCTACGAGCAGTACTTC. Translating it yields CASGRGEGYEQYF.

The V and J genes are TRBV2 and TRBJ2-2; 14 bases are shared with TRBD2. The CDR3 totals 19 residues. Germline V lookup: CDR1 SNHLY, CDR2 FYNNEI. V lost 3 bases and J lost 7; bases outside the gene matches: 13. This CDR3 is CASSETPGLAGVGGGELFF. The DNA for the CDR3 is TGTGCCAGCAGTGAGACCCCGGGACTAGCGGGAGTAGGTGGCGGGGAGCTGTTTTTT.

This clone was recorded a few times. CDR3 amino acids: CASSEYNVRGVEQYF. The CDR3 coding sequence is TGTGCCAGCAGTGAATATAATGTTCGGGGAGTCGAGCAGTACTTC. The J gene is TRBJ2-7, the V gene TRBV2, with D possibly matching TRBD2 (5 bases). Between the trimmed V and J ends, which lost 2 bases and 6 bases, there was a span of 17 bases. CDR1 and CDR2 from the germline V gene are SNHLY and FYNNEI. CDR3 length: 15 residues.

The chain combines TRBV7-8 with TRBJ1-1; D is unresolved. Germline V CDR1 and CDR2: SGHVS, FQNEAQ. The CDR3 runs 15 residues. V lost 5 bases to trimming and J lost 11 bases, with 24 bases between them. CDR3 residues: CASSHTDQWRLIAFF. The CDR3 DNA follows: TGTGCCAGCAGCCATACAGATCAGTGGAGGCTTATTGCTTTCTTT.

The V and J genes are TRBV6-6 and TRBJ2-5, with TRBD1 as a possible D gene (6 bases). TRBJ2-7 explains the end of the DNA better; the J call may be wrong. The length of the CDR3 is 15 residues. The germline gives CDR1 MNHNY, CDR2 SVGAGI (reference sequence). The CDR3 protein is CASSYSSGQSYEQYF. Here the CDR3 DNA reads TGTGCCAGCAGTTACTCTTCTGGACAGTCCTACGAGCAGTACTTC.

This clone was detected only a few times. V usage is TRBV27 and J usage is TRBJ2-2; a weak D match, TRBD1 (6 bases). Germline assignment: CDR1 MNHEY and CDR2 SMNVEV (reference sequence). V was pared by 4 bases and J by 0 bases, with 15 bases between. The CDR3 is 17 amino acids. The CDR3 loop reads CASSWDRQAANTGELFF. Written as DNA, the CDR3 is TGTGCCAGCAGTTGGGATAGACAGGCCGCGAACACCGGGGAGCTGTTTTTT.

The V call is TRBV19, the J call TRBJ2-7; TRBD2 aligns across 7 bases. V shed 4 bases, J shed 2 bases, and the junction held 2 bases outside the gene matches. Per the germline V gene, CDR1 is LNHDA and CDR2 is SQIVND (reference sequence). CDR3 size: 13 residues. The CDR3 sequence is CASSSGRAYEQYF. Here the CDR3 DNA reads TGTGCCAGTAGTAGCGGGAGAGCCTACGAGCAGTACTTC.

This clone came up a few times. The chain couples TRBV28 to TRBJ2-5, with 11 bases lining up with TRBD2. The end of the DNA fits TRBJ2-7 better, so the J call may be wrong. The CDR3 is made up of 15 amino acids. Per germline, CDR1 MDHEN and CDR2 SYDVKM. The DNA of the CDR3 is TGTGCCAGCAGTTCAACCGGGACTAGCGGCTACGAGCAGTACTTC. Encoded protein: CASSSTGTSGYEQYF.

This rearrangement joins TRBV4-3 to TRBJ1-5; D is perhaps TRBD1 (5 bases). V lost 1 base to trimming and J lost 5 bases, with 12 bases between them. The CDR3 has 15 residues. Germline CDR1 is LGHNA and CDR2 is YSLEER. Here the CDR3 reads CASSQAPGGDQPQHF. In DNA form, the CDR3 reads TGCGCCAGCAGCCAAGCCCCGGGGGGGGATCAGCCCCAGCATTTT.

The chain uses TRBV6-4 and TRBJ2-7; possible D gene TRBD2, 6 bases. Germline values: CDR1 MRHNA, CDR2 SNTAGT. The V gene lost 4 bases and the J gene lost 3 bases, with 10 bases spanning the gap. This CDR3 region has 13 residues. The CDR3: CASSVEAGYEQYF. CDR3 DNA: TGTGCCAGCAGTGTTGAAGCGGGCTACGAGCAGTACTTC.

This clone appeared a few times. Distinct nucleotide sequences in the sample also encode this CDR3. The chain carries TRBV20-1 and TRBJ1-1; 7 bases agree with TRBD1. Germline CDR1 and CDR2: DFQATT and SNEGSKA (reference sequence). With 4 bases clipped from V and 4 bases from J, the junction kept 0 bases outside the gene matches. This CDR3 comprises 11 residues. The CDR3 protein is CSATGGTEAFF. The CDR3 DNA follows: TGCAGTGCTACAGGGGGCACTGAAGCTTTCTTT.

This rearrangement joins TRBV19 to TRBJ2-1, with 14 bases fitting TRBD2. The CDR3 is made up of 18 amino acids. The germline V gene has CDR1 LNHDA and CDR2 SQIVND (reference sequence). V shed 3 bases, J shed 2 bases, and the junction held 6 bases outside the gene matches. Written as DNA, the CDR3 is TGTGCCAGTAGTATTAGACTAGCGGGAGGGCCAGCCTACAATGAGCAGTTCTTC. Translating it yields CASSIRLAGGPAYNEQFF.

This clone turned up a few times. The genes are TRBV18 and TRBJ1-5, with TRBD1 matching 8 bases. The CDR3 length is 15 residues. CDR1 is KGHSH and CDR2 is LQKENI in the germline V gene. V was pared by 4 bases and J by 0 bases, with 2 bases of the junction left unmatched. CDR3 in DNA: TGTGCCAGCTCACTGGGACAGGCTAGCAATCAGCCCCAGCATTTT. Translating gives CASSLGQASNQPQHF.

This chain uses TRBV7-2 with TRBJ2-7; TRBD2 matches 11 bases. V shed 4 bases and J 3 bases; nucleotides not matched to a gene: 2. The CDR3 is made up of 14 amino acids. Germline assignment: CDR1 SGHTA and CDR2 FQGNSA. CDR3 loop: CASSSTSGNYEQYF. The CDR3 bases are TGTGCCAGCAGCTCGACTAGCGGGAACTACGAGCAGTACTTC.

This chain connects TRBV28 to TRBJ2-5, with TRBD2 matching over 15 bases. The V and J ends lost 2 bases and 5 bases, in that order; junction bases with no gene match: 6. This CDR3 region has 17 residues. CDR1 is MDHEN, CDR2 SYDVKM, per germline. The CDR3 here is CASSLRTSGGAGETQYF. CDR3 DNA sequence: TGTGCCAGCAGTTTAAGGACTAGCGGGGGGGCGGGGGAGACCCAGTACTTC.

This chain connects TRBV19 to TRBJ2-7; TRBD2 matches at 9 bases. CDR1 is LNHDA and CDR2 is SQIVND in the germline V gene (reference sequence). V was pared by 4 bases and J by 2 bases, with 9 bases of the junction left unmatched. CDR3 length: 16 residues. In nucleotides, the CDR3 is TGTGCCAGTAGTAGGACTAGCGCCCTCTTACCCTACGAGCAGTACTTC. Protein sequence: CASSRTSALLPYEQYF.

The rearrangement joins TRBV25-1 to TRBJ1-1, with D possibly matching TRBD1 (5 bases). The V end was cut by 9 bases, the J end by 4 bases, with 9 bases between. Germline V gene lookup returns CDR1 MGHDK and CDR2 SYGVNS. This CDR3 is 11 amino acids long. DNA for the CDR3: TGTGCCAGTAGTACAGGCACTGAAGCTTTCTTT. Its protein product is CASSTGTEAFF.

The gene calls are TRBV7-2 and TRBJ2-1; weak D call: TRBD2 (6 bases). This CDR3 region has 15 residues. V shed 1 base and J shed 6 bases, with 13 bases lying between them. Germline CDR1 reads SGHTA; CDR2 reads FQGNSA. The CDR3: CASSLGRGRLNEQFF. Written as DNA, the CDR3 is TGTGCCAGCAGCTTAGGGCGGGGACGGCTCAATGAGCAGTTCTTC.

CDR3 amino acids: CASSVSPGTAYNEQFF. The DNA for the CDR3 is TGTGCCAGCAGTGTAAGCCCCGGGACAGCTTACAATGAGCAGTTCTTC. The chain carries TRBV2 and TRBJ2-1; 7 bases fit TRBD1. The trim removed 4 bases at V and 4 bases at J, leaving 10 bases unmatched. Germline-derived CDR1 and CDR2 are SNHLY and FYNNEI. The CDR3 contains 16 residues.

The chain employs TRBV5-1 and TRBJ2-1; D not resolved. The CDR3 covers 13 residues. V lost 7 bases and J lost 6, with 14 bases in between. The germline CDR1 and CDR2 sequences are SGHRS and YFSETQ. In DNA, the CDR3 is TGCGCCAGCTACGACATCCTTCCCAATGAGCAGTTCTTC. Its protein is CASYDILPNEQFF.